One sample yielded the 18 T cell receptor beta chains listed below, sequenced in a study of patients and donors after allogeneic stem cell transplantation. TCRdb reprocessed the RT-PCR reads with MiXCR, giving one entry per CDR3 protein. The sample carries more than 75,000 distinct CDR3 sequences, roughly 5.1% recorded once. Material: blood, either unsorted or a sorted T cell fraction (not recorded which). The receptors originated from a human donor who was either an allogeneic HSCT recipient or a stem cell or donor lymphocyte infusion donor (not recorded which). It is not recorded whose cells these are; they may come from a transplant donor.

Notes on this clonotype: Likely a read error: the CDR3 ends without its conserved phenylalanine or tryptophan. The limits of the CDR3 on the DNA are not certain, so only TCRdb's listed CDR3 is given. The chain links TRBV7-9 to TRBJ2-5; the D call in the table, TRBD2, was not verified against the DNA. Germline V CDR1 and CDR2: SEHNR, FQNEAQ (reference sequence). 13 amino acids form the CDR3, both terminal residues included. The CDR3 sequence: CASSPAGRQVDRL.

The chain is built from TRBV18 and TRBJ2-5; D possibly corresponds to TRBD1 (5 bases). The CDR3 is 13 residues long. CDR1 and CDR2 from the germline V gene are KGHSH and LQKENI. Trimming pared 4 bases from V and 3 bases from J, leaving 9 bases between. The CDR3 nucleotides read TGTGCCAGCTCACTACGACAGAAAGAGACCCAGTACTTC. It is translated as CASSLRQKETQYF.

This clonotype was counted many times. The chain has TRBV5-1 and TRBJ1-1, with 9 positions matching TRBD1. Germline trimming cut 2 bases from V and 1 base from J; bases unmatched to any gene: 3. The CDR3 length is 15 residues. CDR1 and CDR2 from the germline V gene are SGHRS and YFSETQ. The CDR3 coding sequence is TGCGCCAGCAGCTTACAGGGGGCGGGGAACACTGAAGCTTTCTTT. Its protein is CASSLQGAGNTEAFF.

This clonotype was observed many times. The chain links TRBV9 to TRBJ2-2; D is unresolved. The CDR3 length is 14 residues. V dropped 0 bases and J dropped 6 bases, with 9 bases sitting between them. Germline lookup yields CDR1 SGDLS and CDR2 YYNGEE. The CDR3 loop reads CASSVARVSGELFF. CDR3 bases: TGTGCCAGCAGCGTAGCTCGGGTATCCGGGGAGCTGTTTTTT.

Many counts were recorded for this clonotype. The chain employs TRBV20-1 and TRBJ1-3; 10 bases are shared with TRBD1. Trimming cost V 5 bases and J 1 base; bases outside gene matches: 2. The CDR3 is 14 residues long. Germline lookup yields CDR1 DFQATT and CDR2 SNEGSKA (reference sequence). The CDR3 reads CSAWGQGSGNTIYF. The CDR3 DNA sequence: TGCAGTGCTTGGGGACAGGGGTCTGGAAACACCATATATTTT.

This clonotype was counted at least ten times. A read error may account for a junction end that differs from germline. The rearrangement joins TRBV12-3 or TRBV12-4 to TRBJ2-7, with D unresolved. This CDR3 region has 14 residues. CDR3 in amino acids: CATSRRVPPYEQYF. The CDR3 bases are TGTGCCACCAGTCGCCGGGTCCCGCCCTACGAGCAGTACTTC.

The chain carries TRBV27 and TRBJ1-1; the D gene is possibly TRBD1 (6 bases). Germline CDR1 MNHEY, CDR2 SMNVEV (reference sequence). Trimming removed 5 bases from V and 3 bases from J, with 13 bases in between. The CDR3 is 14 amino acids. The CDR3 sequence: CASSPLGGHTEAFF. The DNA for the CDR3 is TGTGCCAGCAGTCCCTTAGGGGGGCACACTGAAGCTTTCTTT.

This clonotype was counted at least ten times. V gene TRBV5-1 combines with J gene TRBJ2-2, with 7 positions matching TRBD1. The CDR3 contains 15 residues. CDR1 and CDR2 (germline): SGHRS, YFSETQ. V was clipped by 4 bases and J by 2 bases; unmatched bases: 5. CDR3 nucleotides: TGCGCCAGCAGCCCCCGGGACAGTAACACCGGGGAGCTGTTTTTT. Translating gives CASSPRDSNTGELFF.

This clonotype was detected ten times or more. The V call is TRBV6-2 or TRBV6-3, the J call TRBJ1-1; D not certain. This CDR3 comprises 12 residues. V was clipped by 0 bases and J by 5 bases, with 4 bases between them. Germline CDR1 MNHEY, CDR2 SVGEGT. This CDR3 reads CASSYSTTEAFF. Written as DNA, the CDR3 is TGTGCCAGCAGTTACTCGACTACTGAAGCTTTCTTT.

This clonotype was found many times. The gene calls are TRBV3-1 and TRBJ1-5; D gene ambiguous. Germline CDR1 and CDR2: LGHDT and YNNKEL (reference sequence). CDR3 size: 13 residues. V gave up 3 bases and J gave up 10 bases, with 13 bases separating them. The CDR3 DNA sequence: TGTGCCAGCAGCCAGGGATACCCGGGACCCCAGCATTTT. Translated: CASSQGYPGPQHF. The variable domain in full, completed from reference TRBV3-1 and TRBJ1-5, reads DTAVSQTPKYLVTQMGNDKSIKCEQNLGHDTMYWYKQDSKKFLKIMFSYNNKELIINETVPNRFSPKSPDKAHLNLHINSLELGDSAVYFCASSQGYPGPQHFGDGTRLSIL.

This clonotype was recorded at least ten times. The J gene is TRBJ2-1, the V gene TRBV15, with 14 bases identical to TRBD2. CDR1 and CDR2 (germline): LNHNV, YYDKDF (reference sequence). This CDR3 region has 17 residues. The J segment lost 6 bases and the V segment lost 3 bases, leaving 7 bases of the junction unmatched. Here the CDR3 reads CATSRGLAGVGRNEQFF. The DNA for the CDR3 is TGTGCCACCAGCAGGGGACTAGCGGGAGTAGGGCGCAATGAGCAGTTCTTC.

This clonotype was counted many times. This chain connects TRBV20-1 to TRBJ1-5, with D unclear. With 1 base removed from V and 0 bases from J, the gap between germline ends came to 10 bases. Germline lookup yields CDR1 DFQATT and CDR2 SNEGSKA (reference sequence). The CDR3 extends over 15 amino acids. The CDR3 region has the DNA TGCAGTGCTAGAGGGGAAGACTATAGCAATCAGCCCCAGCATTTT. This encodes CSARGEDYSNQPQHF.

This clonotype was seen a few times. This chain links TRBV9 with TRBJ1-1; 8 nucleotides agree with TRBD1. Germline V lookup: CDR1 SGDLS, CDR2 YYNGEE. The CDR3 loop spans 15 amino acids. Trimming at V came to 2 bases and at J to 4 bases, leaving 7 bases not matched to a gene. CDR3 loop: CASSVRTGLGTEAFF. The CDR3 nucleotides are TGTGCCAGCAGCGTTAGGACAGGGTTAGGCACTGAAGCTTTCTTT.

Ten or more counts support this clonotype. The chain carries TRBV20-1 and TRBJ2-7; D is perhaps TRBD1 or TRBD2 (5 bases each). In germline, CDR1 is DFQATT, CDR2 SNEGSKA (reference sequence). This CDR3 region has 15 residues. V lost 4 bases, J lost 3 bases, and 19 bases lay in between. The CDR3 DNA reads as TGCAGTGCTACAAAAGGCCCGGGGCAGGGCTACGAGCAGTACTTC. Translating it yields CSATKGPGQGYEQYF.

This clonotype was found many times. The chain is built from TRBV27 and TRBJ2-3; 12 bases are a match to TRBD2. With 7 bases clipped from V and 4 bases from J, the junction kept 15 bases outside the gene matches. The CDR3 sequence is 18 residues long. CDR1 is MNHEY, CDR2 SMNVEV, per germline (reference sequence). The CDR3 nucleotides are TGTGCCAGCAACCAGAGGACCCTAGCGGGAGGGGGCGCAGATACGCAGTATTTT. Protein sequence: CASNQRTLAGGGADTQYF.

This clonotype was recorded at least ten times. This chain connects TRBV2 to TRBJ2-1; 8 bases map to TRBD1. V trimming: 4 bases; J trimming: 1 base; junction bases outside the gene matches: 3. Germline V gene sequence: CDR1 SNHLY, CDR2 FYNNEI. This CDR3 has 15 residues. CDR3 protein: CASSGRDRSYNEQFF. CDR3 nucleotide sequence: TGTGCCAGCAGTGGCCGGGACAGGTCCTACAATGAGCAGTTCTTC.

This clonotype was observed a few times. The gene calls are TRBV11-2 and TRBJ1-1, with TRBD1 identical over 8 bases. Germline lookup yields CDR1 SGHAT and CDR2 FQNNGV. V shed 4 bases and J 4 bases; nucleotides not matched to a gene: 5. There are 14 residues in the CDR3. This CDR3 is CASSYQGASTEAFF. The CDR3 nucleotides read TGTGCCAGCAGCTACCAGGGGGCGAGCACTGAAGCTTTCTTT.

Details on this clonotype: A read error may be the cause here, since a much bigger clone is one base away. In DNA form, the CDR3 reads TGTGCCAGCAGCGAATACACCGGCCGGGAATCCTACGAGCAGTACTTC. Translating it yields CASSEYTGRESYEQYF. The chain joins TRBV14 to TRBJ2-7; a weak D match, TRBD2 (5 bases). V gave up 5 bases and J gave up 1 base, with 18 bases separating them. The V gene's germline CDR1 is SGHDN and CDR2 FVKESK. The CDR3 contains 16 residues.